The clone carrying this TCR beta chain was counted at least ten times. It may be a read error: a sequence one base away is much more abundant. This specimen belongs to a study of T cells in Graves' hyperthyroidism and ophthalmopathy. CDR1 and CDR2 from the germline V gene are MNHNS and SASEGT. CDR3 length: 14 amino acids. Trimming removed 5 bases from V and 1 base from J, with 11 bases in between. Researchers amplified the TCR beta CDR3 regions from RNA transcripts. With the HTBI primer set, the TCR CDR3 went through a first round of RT-PCR. Via MiXCR, TCRdb re-called the multiplex PCR reads, giving one row per CDR3 protein. The table records 400,000 to 600,000 distinct CDR3 sequences, 20% of them present only once.

This receptor was identified in a man aged 18 to 30 with Graves' hyperthyroidism. The chain combines TRBV6-1 with TRBJ1-1; D gene uncertain. Sequenced sample: blood. The CDR3 sequence: CASSKFGTNTEAFF. DNA of the CDR3: TGTGCCAGCAGTAAATTTGGCACGAACACTGAAGCTTTCTTT.